Each of the 4 T cell receptor beta chains below was sequenced from the same sample in a study of cytomegalovirus exposure and HLA in healthy donors. PCR used 60 Vbeta primers and 13 Jbeta primers. The table came from immunoSEQ multiplex PCR; TCRdb's copy has only in-frame clones and leaves some out. In the table there are approximately 95,000 clones, 81% of which are singletons. Material: PBMCs. The receptors were sampled from a woman in her seventies in good health and CMV-seropositive.

The chain links TRBV14 to TRBJ1-1; 7 bases agree with TRBD1. Germline V gene lookup returns CDR1 SGHDN and CDR2 FVKESK. J was trimmed by 1 base and V by 5 bases; bases with no gene match: 1. The CDR3 has 13 amino acids. The CDR3 spells CASSDRENTEAFF. The CDR3 DNA follows: TGTGCCAGCAGCGACAGGGAGAACACTGAAGCTTTCTTT.

The CDR3 region is CASRGDRQETQYF. Written as DNA, the CDR3 is TGTGCCAGCCGAGGGGACAGGCAAGAGACCCAGTACTTC. The rearrangement links TRBV19 to TRBJ2-5; 8 bases are a match to TRBD1. The CDR3 spans 13 residues. J gave up 2 bases and V 9 bases, and 5 bases lay outside the gene matches. The germline V gene encodes CDR1 LNHDA and CDR2 SQIVND (reference sequence).

J is TRBJ2-1 and V is TRBV7-3; D is undetermined. The V end lost 1 base, the J end lost 0 bases, and 4 bases lay between the germline ends. This CDR3 is 14 amino acids long. Germline CDR1 SGHTA, CDR2 FQGTGA. The DNA of the CDR3 is TGTGCCAGCAGCTTAAGGGCCTCCTACAATGAGCAGTTCTTC. Encoded protein: CASSLRASYNEQFF.

The CDR3 spells CASSQDVSVTDTQYF. The CDR3 DNA reads as TGCGCCAGCAGCCAAGATGTGTCAGTCACAGATACGCAGTATTTT. This chain joins TRBV4-3 and TRBJ2-3, with D unclear. The V and J ends lost 0 bases and 2 bases respectively, with 9 bases between them. This CDR3 has 15 residues. From germline, CDR1 is LGHNA and CDR2 YSLEER.